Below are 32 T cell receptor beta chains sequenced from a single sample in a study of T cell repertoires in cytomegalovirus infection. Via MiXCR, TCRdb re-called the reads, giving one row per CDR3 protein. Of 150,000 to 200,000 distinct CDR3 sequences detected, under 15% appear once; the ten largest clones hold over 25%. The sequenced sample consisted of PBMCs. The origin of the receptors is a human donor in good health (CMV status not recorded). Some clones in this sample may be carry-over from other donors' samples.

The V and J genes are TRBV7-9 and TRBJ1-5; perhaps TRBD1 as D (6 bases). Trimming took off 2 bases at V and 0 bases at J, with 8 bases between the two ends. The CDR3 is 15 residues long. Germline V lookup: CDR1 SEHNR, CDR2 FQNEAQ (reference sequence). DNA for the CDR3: TGTGCCAGCAGCTTACCAGGGGATAGCAATCAGCCCCAGCATTTT. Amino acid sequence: CASSLPGDSNQPQHF.

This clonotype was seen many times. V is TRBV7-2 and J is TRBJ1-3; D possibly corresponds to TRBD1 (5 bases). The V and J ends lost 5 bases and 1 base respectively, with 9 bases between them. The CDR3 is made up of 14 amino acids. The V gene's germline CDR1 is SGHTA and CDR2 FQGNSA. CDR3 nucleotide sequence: TGTGCCAGCAGCCGCAGGGTTTCTGGAAACACCATATATTTT. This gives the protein CASSRRVSGNTIYF.

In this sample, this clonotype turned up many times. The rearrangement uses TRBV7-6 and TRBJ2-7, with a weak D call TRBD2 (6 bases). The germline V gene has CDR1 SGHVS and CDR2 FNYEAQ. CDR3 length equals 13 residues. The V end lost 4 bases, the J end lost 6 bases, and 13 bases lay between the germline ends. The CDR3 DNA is TGTGCCAGCAGCTCAACTCCGACTAGCGAGCAGTACTTC. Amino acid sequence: CASSSTPTSEQYF.

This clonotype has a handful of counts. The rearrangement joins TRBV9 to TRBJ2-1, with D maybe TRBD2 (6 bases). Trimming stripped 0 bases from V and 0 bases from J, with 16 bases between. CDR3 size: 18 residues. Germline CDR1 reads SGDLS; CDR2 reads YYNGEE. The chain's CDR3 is CASSVAVKEGPSYNEQFF. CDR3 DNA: TGTGCCAGCAGCGTAGCTGTGAAGGAGGGCCCCTCCTACAATGAGCAGTTCTTC.

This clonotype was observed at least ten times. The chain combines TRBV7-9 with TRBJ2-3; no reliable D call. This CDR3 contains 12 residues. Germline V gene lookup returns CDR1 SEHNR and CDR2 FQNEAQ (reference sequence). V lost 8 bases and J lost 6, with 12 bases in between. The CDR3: CASELITDTQYF. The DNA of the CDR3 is TGTGCCAGCGAATTAATCACGGATACGCAGTATTTT.

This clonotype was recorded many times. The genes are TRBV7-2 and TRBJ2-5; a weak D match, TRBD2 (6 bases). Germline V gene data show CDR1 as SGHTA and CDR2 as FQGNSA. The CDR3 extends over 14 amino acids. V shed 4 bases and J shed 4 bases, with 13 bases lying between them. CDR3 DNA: TGTGCCAGCAGCTCCACGGGGGTCGTAGAGACCCAGTACTTC. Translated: CASSSTGVVETQYF. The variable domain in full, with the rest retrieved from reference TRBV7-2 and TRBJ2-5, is GAGVSQSPSNKVTEKGKDVELRCDPISGHTALYWYRQSLGQGLEFLIYFQGNSAPDKSGLPSDRFSAERTGGSVSTLTIQRTQQEDSAVYLCASSSTGVVETQYFGPGTRLLVL.

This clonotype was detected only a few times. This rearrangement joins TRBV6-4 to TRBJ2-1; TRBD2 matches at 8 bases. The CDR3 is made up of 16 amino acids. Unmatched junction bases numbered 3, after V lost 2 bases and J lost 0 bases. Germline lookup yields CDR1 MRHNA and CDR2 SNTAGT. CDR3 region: CASSDEGTSSYNEQFF. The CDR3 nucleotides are TGTGCCAGCAGTGACGAAGGGACTAGCTCCTACAATGAGCAGTTCTTC.

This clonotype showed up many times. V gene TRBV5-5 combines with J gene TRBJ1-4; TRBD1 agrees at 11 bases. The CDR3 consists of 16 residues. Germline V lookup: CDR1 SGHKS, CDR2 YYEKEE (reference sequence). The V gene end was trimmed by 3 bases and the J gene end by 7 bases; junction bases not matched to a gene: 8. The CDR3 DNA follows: TGTGCCAGCAGCTCGTTTGGACAGGGGGCAAGTGAAAAACTGTTTTTT. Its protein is CASSSFGQGASEKLFF.

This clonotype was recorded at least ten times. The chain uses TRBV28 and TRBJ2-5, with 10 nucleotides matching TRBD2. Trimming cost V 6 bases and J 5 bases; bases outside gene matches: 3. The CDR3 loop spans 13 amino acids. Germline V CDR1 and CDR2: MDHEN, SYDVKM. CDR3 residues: CASRHSGRETQYF. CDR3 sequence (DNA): TGTGCCAGCAGACATAGCGGGAGGGAGACCCAGTACTTC.

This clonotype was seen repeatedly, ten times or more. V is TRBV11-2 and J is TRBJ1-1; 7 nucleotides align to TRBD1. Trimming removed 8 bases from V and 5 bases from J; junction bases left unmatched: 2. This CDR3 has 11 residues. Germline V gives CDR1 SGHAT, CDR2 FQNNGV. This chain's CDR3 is CASGRGTEAFF. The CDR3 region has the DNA TGTGCCAGCGGCAGGGGGACTGAAGCTTTCTTT. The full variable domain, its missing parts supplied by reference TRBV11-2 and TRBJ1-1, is EAGVAQSPRYKIIEKRQSVAFWCNPISGHATLYWYQQILGQGPKLLIQFQNNGVVDDSQLPKDRFSAERLKGVDSTLKIQPAKLEDSAVYLCASGRGTEAFFGQGTRLTVV.

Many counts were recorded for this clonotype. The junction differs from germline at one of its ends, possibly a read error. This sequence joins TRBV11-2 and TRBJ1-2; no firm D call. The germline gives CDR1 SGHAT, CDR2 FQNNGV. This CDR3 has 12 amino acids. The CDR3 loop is CASRLGRYGYTF. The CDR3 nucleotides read TGTGCCAGCAGATTAGGACGGTATGGCTACACCTTC.

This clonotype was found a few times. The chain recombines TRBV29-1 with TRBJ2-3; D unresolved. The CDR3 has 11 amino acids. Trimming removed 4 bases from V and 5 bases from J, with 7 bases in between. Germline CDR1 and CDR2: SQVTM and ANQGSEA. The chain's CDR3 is CSVGVGDTQYF. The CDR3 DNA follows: TGCAGCGTTGGGGTGGGAGATACGCAGTATTTT.

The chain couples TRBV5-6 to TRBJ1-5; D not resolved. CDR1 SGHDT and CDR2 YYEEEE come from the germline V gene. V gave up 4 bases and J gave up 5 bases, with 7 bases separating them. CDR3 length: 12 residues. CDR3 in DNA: TGTGCCAGCAGCATCAGTGATCAGCCCCAGCATTTT. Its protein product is CASSISDQPQHF. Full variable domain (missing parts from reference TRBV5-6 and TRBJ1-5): DAGVTQSPTHLIKTRGQQVTLRCSPKSGHDTVSWYQQALGQGPQFIFQYYEEEERQRGNFPDRFSGHQFPNYSSELNVNALLLGDSALYLCASSISDQPQHFGDGTRLSIL.

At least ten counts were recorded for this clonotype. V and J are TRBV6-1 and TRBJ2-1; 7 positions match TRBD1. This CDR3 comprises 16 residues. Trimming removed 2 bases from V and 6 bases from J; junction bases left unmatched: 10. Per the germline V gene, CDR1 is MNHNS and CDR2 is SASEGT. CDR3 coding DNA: TGTGCCAGCAGTGAATCCGGGACAGCCGTTCTCAATGAGCAGTTCTTC. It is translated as CASSESGTAVLNEQFF.

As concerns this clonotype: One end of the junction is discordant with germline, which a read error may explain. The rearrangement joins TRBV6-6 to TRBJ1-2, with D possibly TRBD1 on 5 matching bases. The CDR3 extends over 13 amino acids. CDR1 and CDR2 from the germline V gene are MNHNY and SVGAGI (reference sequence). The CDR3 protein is CDSSALGDDGYTF. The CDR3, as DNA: TGTGACAGCAGTGCCCTTGGGGACGACGGCTACACCTTC.

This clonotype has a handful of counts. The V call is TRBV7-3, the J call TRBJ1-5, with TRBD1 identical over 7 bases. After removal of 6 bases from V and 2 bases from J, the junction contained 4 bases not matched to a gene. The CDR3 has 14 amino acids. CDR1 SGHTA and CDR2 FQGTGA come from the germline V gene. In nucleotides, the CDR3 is TGTGCCAGCAGTTCCCAGGGGGGCAATCAGCCCCAGCATTTT. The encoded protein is CASSSQGGNQPQHF.

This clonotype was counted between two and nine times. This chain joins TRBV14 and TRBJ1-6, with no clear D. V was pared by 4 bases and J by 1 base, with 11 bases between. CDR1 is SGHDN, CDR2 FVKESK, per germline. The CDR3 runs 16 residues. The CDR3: CASSLRRDSYNSPLHF. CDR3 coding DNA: TGTGCCAGCAGCCTCCGAAGGGATTCCTATAATTCACCCCTCCACTTT. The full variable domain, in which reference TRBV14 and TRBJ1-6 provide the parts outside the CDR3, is EAGVTQFPSHSVIEKGQTVTLRCDPISGHDNLYWYRRVMGKEIKFLLHFVKESKQDESGMPNNRFLAERTGGTYSTLKVQPAELEDSGVYFCASSLRRDSYNSPLHFGNGTRLTVT.

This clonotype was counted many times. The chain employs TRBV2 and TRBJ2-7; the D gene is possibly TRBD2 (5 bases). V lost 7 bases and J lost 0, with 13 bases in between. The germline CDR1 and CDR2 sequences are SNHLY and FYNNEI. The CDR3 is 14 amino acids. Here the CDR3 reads CASTRLASSYEQYF. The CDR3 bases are TGTGCCAGCACTAGGCTAGCAAGCTCCTACGAGCAGTACTTC.

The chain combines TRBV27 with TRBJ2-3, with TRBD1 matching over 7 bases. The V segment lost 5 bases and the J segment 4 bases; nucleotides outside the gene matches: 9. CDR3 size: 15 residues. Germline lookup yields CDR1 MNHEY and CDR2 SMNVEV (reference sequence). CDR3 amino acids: CASSPGGLEADTQYF. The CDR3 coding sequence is TGTGCCAGCAGTCCAGGGGGTCTGGAAGCAGATACGCAGTATTTT.

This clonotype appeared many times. CDR3 region: CASSPSHAVSNTGELFF. For the CDR3, the DNA is TGTGCCAGCAGTCCGTCCCATGCGGTTTCGAACACCGGGGAGCTGTTTTTT. J is TRBJ2-2 and V is TRBV12-3 or TRBV12-4; D gene ambiguous. Trimming shortened V by 5 bases and J by 0 bases, and 16 bases separated the two germline ends. The CDR3 totals 17 residues.

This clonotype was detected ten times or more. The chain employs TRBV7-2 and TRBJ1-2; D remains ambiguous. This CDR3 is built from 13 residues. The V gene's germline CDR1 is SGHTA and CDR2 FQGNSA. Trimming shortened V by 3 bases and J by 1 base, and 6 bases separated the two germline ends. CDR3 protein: CASSFGINYGYTF. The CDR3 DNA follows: TGTGCCAGCAGCTTCGGGATTAACTATGGCTACACCTTC.

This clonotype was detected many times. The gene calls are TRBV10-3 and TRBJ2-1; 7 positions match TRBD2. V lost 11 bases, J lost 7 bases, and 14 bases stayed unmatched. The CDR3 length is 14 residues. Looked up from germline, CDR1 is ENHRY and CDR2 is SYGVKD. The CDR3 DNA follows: TGTGCCTCGCGACCAGCGAGCGGGGATAATGAGCAGTTCTTC. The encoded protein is CASRPASGDNEQFF.

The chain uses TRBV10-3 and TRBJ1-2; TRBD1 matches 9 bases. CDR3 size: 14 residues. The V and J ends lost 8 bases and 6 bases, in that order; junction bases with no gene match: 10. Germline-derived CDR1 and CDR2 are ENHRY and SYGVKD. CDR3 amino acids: CAISVGTGMHGYTF. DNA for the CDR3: TGTGCCATCTCAGTTGGGACAGGGATGCATGGCTACACCTTC.

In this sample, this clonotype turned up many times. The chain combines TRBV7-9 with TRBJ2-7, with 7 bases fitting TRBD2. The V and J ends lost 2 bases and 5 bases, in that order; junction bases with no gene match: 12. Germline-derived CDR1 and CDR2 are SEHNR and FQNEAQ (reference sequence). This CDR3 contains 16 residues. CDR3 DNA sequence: TGTGCCAGCAGCTTATTCGGTCGGGGGGTCACCAACGAGCAGTACTTC. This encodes CASSLFGRGVTNEQYF.

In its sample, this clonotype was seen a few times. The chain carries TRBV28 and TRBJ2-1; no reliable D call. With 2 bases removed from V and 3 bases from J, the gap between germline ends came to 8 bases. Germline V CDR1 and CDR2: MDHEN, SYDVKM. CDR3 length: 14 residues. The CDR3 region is CASSLRIVYNEQFF. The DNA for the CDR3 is TGTGCCAGCAGTTTAAGGATTGTCTACAATGAGCAGTTCTTC. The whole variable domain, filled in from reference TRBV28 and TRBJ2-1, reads DVKVTQSSRYLVKRTGEKVFLECVQDMDHENMFWYRQDPGLGLRLIYFSYDVKMKEKGDIPEGYSVSREKKERFSLILESASTNQTSMYLCASSLRIVYNEQFFGPGTRLTVL.

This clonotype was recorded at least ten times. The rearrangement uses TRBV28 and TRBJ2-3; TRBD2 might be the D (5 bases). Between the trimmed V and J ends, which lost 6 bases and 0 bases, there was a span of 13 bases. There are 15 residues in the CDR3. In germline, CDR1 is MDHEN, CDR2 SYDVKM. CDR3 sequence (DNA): TGTGCCAGCAGGCTAGCCCATGACAGCACAGATACGCAGTATTTT. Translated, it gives CASRLAHDSTDTQYF.

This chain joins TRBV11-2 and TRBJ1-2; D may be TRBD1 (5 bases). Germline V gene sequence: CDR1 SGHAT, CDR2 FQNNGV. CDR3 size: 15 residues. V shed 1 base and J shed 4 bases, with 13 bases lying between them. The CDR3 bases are TGTGCCAGCAGCTTAGGACAGTCACTTATCTATGGCTACACCTTC. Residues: CASSLGQSLIYGYTF.

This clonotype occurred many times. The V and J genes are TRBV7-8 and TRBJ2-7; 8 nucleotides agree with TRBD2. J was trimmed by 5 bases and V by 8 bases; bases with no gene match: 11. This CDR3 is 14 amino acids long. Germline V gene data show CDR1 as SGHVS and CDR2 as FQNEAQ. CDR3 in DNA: TGTGCCAGCTGGAATAAGCGGGAGTCGAACGAGCAGTACTTC. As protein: CASWNKRESNEQYF.

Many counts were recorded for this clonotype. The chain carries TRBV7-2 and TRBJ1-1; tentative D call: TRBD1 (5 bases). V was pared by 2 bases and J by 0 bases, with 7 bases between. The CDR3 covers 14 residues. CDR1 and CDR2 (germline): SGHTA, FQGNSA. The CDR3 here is CASSLQGLNTEAFF. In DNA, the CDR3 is TGTGCCAGCAGCTTACAGGGTCTGAACACTGAAGCTTTCTTT.

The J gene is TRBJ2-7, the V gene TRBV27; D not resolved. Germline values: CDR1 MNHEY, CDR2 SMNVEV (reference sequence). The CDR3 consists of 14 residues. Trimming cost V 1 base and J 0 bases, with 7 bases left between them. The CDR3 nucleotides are TGTGCCAGCAGTTTATACGGAACCTCCTACGAGCAGTACTTC. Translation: CASSLYGTSYEQYF.

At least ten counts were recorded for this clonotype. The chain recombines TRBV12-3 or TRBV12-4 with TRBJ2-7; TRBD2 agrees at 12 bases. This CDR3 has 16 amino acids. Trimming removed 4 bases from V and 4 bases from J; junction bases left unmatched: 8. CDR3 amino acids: CASSSRTSGNRYEQYF. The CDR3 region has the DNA TGTGCCAGCAGTTCCCGGACTAGCGGGAACCGATACGAGCAGTACTTC.

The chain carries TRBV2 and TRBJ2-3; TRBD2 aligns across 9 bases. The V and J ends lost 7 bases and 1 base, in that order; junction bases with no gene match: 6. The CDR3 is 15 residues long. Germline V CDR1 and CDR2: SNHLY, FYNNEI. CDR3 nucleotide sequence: TGTGCCAGCAACGGCGGGAGGGCCGGCACAGATACGCAGTATTTT. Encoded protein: CASNGGRAGTDTQYF.